A selection of T cell receptor beta chains follows, all from one sample in a study of cytomegalovirus exposure and HLA in healthy donors. Sequencing used immunoSEQ multiplex PCR; TCRdb keeps in-frame clones, though not all of them. The sample gives around 130,000 clones, approximately 80% of which show up once; 0.75% to 0.95% is in the top ten. Sequenced input: PBMCs. These receptors were collected from a woman in her sixties or seventies in good health and CMV-seronegative. CDR3s include the opening cysteine and the closing phenylalanine or tryptophan. The order of the fields is D gene, J gene, V gene, CDR3 protein. D genes are given only for firm matches.

TRBD2,TRBJ2-7,TRBV4-1,CASSQGEGTTYEQYF
TRBD1,TRBJ1-1,TRBV7-9,CASSRQGANTEAFF
.,TRBJ1-2,TRBV30,CAWSLGTIYTF
TRBD2,TRBJ2-5,TRBV7-8,CASSSQTAGGKETQYF
TRBD2,TRBJ2-3,TRBV4-1,CATSRASGGANADTQYF
TRBD1,TRBJ1-2,TRBV28,CASSFGQGYGYTF
.,TRBJ1-1,TRBV2,CASTKVTPNTEAFF
.,TRBJ2-1,TRBV25-1,CASSEWGGGSSYNEQFF
TRBD2,TRBJ2-3,TRBV9,CASSLTSGSTDTQYF
TRBD2,TRBJ2-1,TRBV6-5,CASTTSGGVNEQFF
TRBD2,TRBJ2-5,TRBV5-4,CASSLAGTRGQETQYF
.,TRBJ1-1,TRBV27,CASSLLLGELTEAFF
TRBD2,TRBJ2-3,TRBV19,CASSMASGTDTQYF
TRBD1,TRBJ2-7,TRBV5-4,CASSLGAQGGRRSYEQYF
TRBD1,TRBJ1-1,TRBV7-9,CASSFQGANTEAFF
.,TRBJ2-7,TRBV28,CASSSPTGFGSEQYF
.,TRBJ2-1,TRBV5-1,CASSPGPGGYNEQFF
TRBD1,TRBJ1-5,TRBV6-1,CASRRDRGNQPQHF
TRBD1,TRBJ2-7,TRBV28,CASSTPGQGSGYEQYF
TRBD2,TRBJ2-3,TRBV9,CASSPRWGGSTDTQYF
.,TRBJ1-1,TRBV21-1,CASSNLTGTENTEAFF
.,TRBJ1-5,TRBV7-9,CASSWGEDQPQHF
TRBD1,TRBJ2-7,TRBV2,CASSPDRGEQYF
.,TRBJ1-5,TRBV5-6,CASSSGGQPQHF
TRBD1,TRBJ2-3,TRBV27,CASSLLRQGARGAYTQYF
TRBD2,TRBJ2-7,TRBV7-6,CASSLGLAVYEQYF
TRBD2,TRBJ2-7,TRBV7-9,CASSLGLAREQYF
TRBD2,TRBJ2-7,TRBV19,CASSMGLAGVQVEQYF
.,TRBJ2-7,TRBV5-4,CASSRDSGTGEQYF
.,TRBJ2-5,TRBV5-1,CASSLTKETQYF
.,TRBJ2-5,TRBV9,CASSPGGQRQETQYF
.,TRBJ1-3,TRBV5-1,CASSWGHLDTIYF
TRBD1,TRBJ2-1,TRBV28,CASSSTTGLSEQFF
TRBD2,TRBJ2-2,TRBV9,CASSPTSGRGTGELFF
.,TRBJ2-7,TRBV7-6,CASSLAQGGNYEQYF
.,TRBJ1-1,TRBV28,CASSSLRTLQAFF
.,TRBJ1-2,TRBV30,CAWSVAGSYGYTF
TRBD2,TRBJ2-1,TRBV25-1,CASSEARLAGTYNEQFF
.,TRBJ2-7,TRBV11-1,CASSKESGGTYEQYF
.,TRBJ2-7,TRBV7-7,CASSVGFSYEQYF
.,TRBJ2-5,TRBV18,CASSPKLQGIQETQYF
TRBD1,TRBJ1-2,TRBV6-5,CATAQGTGVNYGYTF
TRBD1,TRBJ1-2,TRBV19,CASSRTGIDFNYGYTF
TRBD2,TRBJ2-3,TRBV4-1,CASSQDLGGLAGVRTDTQYF
TRBD1,TRBJ1-2,TRBV5-6,CASSGTRDRVRLNYGYTF
TRBD2,TRBJ2-3,TRBV4-1,CASSQVPSGWADTQYF
.,TRBJ1-2,TRBV7-8,CASSFATAYGYTF
TRBD1,TRBJ1-2,TRBV7-8,CASSTYRGPNYGYTF
TRBD2,TRBJ2-1,TRBV7-9,CASSLKRGVYNEQFF
TRBD2,TRBJ2-7,TRBV18,CASSPVRLAGEGEQYF
TRBD2,TRBJ2-4,TRBV30,CALAGGAKNIQYF